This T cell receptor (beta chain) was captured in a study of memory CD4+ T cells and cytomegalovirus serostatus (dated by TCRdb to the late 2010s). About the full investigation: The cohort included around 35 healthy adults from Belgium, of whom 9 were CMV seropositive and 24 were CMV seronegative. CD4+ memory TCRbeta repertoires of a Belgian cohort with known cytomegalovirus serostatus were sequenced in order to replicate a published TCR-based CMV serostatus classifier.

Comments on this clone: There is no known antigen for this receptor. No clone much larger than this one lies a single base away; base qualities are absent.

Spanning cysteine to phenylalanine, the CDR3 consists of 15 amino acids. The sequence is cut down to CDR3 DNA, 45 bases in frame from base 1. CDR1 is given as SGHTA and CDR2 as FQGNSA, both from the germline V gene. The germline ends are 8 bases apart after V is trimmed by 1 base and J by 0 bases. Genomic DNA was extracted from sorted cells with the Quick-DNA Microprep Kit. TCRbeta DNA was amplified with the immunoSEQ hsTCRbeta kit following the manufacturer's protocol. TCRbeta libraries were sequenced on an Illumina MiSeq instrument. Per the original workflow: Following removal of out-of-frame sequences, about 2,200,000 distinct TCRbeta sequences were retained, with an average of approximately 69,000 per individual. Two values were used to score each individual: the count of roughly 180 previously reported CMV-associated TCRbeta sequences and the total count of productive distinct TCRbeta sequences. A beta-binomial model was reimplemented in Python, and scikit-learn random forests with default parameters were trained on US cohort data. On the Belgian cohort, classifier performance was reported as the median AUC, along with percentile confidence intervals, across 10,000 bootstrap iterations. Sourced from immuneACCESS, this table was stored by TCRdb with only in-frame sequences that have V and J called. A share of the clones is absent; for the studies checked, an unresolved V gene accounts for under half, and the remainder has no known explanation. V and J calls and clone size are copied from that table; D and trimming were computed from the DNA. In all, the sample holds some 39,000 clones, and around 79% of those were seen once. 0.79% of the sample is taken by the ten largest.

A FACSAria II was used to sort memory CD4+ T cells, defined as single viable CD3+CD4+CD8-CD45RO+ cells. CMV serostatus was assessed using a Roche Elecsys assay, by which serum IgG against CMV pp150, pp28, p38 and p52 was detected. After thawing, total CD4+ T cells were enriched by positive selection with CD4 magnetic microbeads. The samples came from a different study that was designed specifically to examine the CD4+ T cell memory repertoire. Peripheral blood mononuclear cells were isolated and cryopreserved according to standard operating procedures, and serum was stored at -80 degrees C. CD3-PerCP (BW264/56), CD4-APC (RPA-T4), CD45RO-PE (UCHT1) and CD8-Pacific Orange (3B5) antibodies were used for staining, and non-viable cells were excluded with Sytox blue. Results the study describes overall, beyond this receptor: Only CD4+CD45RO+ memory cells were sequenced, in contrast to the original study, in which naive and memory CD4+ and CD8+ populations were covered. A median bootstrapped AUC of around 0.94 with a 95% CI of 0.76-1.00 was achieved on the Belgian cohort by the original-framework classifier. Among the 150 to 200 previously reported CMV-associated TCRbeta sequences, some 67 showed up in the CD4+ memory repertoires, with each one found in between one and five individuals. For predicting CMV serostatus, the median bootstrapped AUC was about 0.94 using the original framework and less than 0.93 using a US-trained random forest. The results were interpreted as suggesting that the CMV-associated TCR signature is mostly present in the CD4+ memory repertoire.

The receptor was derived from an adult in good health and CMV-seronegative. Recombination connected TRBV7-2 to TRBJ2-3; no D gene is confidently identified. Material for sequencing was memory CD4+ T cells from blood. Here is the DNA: TGTGCCAGCAGCTTAGGAATCACGAGCACAGATACGCAGTATTTT. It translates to CASSLGITSTDTQYF.